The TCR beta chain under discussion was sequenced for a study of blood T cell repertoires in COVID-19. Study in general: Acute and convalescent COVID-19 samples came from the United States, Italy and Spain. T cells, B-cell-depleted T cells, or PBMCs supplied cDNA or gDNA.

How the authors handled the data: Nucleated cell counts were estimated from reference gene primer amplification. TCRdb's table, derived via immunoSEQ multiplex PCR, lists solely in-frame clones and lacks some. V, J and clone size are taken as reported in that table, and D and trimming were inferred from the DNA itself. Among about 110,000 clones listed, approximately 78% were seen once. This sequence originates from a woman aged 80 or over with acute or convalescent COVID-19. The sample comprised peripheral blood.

The CDR3 sequence: CASSLLAQDTQYF. The CDR3, as DNA: TGTGCCAGCAGTTTACTAGCACAAGATACGCAGTATTTT. The chain couples TRBV12-3 or TRBV12-4 to TRBJ2-3; a possible D gene is TRBD2 (5 bases). The CDR3 has 13 residues. Trimming pared 2 bases from V and 5 bases from J, leaving 8 bases between.